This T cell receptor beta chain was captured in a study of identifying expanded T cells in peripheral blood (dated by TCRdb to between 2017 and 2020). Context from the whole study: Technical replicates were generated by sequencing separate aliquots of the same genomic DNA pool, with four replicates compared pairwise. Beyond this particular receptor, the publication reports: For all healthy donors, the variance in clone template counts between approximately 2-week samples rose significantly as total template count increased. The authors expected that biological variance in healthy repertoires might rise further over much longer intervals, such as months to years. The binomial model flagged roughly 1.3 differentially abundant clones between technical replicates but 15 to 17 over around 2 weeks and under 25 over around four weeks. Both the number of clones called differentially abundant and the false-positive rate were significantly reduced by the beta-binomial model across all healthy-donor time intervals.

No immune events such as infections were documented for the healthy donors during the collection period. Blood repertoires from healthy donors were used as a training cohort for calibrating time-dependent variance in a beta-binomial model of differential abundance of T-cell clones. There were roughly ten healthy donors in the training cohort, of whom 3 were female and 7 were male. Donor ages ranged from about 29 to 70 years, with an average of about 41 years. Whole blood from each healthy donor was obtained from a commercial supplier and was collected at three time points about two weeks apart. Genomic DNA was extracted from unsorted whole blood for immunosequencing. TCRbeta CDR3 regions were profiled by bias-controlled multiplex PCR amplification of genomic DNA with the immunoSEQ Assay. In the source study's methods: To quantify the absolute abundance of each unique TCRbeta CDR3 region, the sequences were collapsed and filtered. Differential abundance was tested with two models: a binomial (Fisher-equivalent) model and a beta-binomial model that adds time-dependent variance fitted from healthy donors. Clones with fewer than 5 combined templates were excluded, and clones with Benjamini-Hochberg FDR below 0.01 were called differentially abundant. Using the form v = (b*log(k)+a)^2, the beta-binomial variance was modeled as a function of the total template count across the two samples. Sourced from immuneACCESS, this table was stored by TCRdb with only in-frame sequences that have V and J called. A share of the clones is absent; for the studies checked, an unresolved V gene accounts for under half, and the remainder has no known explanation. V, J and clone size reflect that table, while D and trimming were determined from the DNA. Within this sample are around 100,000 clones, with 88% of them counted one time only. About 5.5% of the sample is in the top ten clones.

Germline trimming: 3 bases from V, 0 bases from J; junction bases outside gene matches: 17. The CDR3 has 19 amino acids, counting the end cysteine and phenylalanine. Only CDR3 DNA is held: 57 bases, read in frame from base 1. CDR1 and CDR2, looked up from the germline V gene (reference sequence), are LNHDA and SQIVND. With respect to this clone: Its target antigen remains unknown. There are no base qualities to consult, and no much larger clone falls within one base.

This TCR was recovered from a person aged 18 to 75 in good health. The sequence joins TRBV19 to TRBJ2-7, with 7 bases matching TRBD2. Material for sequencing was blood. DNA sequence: TGTGCCAGTAGTATCGGGAGGACTACCGTCTTGTCCAGCTCCTACGAGCAGTACTTC. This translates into CASSIGRTTVLSSSYEQYF.